Listed below are T cell receptor beta chains from one sample, sequenced in a study of blood T cell repertoires in COVID-19. This table comes from immunoSEQ multiplex PCR, and its TCRdb copy is limited to in-frame clones, with some not included. This sample has about 200,000 clones, with approximately 90% found just once. Sequenced input: peripheral blood. The origin of the receptors is a man aged 60 to 75 with active or convalescent COVID-19. Both conserved end residues are part of each CDR3. Fields, in order: clone size, V gene, J gene, D gene, CDR3 DNA, CDR3 protein. The D gene is left open where the match is weak. A clone size is listed for some rows: how often the clone was seen (once, few, many), or a class if it is expanded.

clone size: .; V gene: TRBV5-1; J gene: TRBJ1-1; D gene: TRBD1; CDR3 DNA: TGCGCCAGCGGACAGGGCTGGGAGAACACTGAAGCTTTCTTT; CDR3 protein: CASGQGWENTEAFF
clone size: .; V gene: TRBV5-1; J gene: TRBJ2-3; D gene: .; CDR3 DNA: TGCGCCAGCAGGGACAGCCCTACAGATACGCAGTATTTT; CDR3 protein: CASRDSPTDTQYF
clone size: .; V gene: TRBV19; J gene: TRBJ1-1; D gene: .; CDR3 DNA: TGTGCCAGTAGCGCTCGATCCAGGTTTTCGGGAACGGTGAGAAACACTGAAGCTTTCTTT; CDR3 protein: CASSARSRFSGTVRNTEAFF
clone size: once; V gene: TRBV18; J gene: TRBJ2-1; D gene: .; CDR3 DNA: TGTGCCAGCTCACCAAATGGCTTCTCCTACAATGAGCAGTTCTTC; CDR3 protein: CASSPNGFSYNEQFF
clone size: .; V gene: TRBV2; J gene: TRBJ2-6; D gene: .; CDR3 DNA: TGTGCCAGCAGGGACAGTAGCTCTGGGGCCAACGTCCTGACTTTC; CDR3 protein: CASRDSSSGANVLTF
clone size: .; V gene: TRBV7-9; J gene: TRBJ1-5; D gene: .; CDR3 DNA: TGTGCCAGCAGCTTAGGCCAGAGCAATCAGCCCCAGCATTTT; CDR3 protein: CASSLGQSNQPQHF
clone size: .; V gene: TRBV6-1; J gene: TRBJ2-7; D gene: TRBD2; CDR3 DNA: TGTGCCAGCAGTGATGAGGCGGGGGGGCCCTACGAGCAGTACTTC; CDR3 protein: CASSDEAGGPYEQYF
clone size: once; V gene: TRBV7-3; J gene: TRBJ1-2; D gene: TRBD1; CDR3 DNA: TGTGCCAGCAGCCGCGGGGAAACAGGGGATGGCTACACCTTC; CDR3 protein: CASSRGETGDGYTF
clone size: few; V gene: TRBV6-5; J gene: TRBJ2-1; D gene: TRBD1; CDR3 DNA: TGTGCCAGTACCCGACAGGGCCACTCCTACAATGAGCAGTTCTTC; CDR3 protein: CASTRQGHSYNEQFF
clone size: .; V gene: TRBV5-1; J gene: TRBJ2-3; D gene: TRBD2; CDR3 DNA: TGCGCCAGCAGTTTAGCGGGGGGGGACGAGGATACGCAGTATTTT; CDR3 protein: CASSLAGGDEDTQYF